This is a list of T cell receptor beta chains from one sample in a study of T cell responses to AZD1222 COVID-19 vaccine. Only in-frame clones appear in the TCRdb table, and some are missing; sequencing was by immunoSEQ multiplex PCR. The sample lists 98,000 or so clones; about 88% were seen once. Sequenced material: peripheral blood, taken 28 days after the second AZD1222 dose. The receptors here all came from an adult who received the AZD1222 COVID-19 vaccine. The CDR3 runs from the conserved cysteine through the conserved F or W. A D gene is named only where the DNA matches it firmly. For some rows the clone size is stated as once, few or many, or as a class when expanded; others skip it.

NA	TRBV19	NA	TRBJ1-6	TGTGCCAGTAGTGGGTACACCCGAGGGGGGTCACCCCTCCACTTT	CASSGYTRGGSPLHF
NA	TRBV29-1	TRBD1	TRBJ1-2	TGCAGCGTTGAAGGACTTCGGGACAGGCGGAATAATAACTATGGCTACACCTTC	CSVEGLRDRRNNNYGYTF
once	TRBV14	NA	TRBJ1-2	TGTGCCAGCAGCCAAGACGCAACCGGGACACTTAACTATGGCTACACCTTC	CASSQDATGTLNYGYTF
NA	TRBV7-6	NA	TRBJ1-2	TGTGCCAGCAGCTTAGATGGATCGGGCCATGGCTACACCTTC	CASSLDGSGHGYTF
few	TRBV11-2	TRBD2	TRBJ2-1	TGTGCCAGCAGCGGACGACTAGCATTTGATGAGCAGTTCTTC	CASSGRLAFDEQFF
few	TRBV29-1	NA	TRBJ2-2	TGCAGCGTTAGCGTGGTGCACACCGGGGAGCTGTTTTTT	CSVSVVHTGELFF
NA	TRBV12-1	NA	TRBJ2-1	TGTGCCAGCAGCCCACGGCGGATACTAGCGGGAGGGACTTGCGACAATGAGCAGTTCTTC	CASSPRRILAGGTCDNEQFF
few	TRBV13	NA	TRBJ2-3	TGTGCCAGCAGCTCGGACAGACCAGATACGCAGTATTTT	CASSSDRPDTQYF
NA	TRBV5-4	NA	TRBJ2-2	TGTGCCAGCAGCCTGCTTGGGGACGGGGAGCTGTTTTTT	CASSLLGDGELFF
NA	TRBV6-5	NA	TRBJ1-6	TGTGCCAGCAGGCCCGAATTCGGTAATTCACCCCTCCACTTT	CASRPEFGNSPLHF
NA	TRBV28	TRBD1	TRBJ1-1	TGTGCCAGCTCTTCTACAGGGGTGGCCACTGAAGCTTTCTTT	CASSSTGVATEAFF
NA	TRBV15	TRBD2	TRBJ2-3	TGTGCCACCGGCGAGCGGGGGGATCCCACAGATACGCAGTATTTT	CATGERGDPTDTQYF
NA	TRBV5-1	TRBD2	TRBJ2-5	TGCGCCAGCAGCTTGGGGGCTAGCGGGGGGCAAGAGACCCAGTACTTC	CASSLGASGGQETQYF
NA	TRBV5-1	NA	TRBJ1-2	TGCGCCAGCAGCTTGGGGCTCTATGGCTACACCTTC	CASSLGLYGYTF
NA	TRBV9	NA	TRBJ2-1	TGTGCCAGCAGCGTAGGCGGGACCTACAATGAGCAGTTCTTC	CASSVGGTYNEQFF
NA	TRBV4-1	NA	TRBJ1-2	TGCGCCAGCAGCCAAGAAGGGAGGACCTGGGGCGGCTATGGCTACACCTTC	CASSQEGRTWGGYGYTF
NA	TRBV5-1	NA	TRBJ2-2	TGCGCCAGCAACCTGGGGGAAACCACCGGGGAGCTGTTTTTT	CASNLGETTGELFF
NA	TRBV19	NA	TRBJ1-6	TGTGCCAGTAGTCAGCCACGGAACGCCAATTCACCCCTCCACTTT	CASSQPRNANSPLHF
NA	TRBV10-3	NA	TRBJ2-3	TGTGCCATCAGTGAAATAGCAGATACGCAGTATTTT	CAISEIADTQYF
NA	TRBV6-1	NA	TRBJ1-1	TGTGCCAGCAGTGAGGTCTGGGGCGGTCGCCACCAAGCTTTCTTT	CASSEVWGGRHQAFF
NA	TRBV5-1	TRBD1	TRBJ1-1	TGCGCCAGCTATAAAGAGGGGGCAGGCACTGAAGCTTTCTTT	CASYKEGAGTEAFF
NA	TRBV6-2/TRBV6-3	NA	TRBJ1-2	TGTGCCAGCAGTTACTCAGGCAGGAGGCAAAGTGGCTACACCTTC	CASSYSGRRQSGYTF
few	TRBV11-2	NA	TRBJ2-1	TGTGCCAGCAGCCCCTCCATAGGCGGTGGGGACTCCTACAATGAGCAGTTCTTC	CASSPSIGGGDSYNEQFF
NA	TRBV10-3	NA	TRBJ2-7	TGTGCCATCGGATCGCCCGGGAATTTTCTTTTAGGGCAGTACTTC	CAIGSPGNFLLGQYF
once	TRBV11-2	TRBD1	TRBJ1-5	TGTGCCAGCAGTTGGGACAGGGGAGGCAATCAGCCCCAGCATTTT	CASSWDRGGNQPQHF
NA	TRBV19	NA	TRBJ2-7	TGTGCCAGTAGCCTCTCACTAGCCGCTACCTACGAGCAGTACTTC	CASSLSLAATYEQYF
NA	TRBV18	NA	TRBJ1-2	TGTGCCAGCTCAGACTATGTCGGGACGTCGGAAGGCTACACCTTC	CASSDYVGTSEGYTF
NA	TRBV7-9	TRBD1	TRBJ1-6	TGTGCCAGCACCGACAGGGGGACGGATTCACCCCTCCACTTT	CASTDRGTDSPLHF
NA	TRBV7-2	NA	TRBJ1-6	TGTGCCAGCAGCGCCTCTAGTAGCTCCTATAATTCACCCCTCCACTTT	CASSASSSSYNSPLHF
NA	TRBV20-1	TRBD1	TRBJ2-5	TGCAGTGCTAGCGGGACAGGGACCCCCAACTTC	CSASGTGTPNF
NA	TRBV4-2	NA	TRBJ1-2	TGTGCCAGCAGCCAAGGGCCCTGGAGCTATGGCTACACCTTC	CASSQGPWSYGYTF
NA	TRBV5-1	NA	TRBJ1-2	TGCGCCAGCAGCTTGAACGCCAGGGAGGTGGATGGCTACACCTTC	CASSLNAREVDGYTF
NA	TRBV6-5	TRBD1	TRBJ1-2	TGTGCCAGCACCAGACCGACAGGGGGGATGGATGGCTACACCTTC	CASTRPTGGMDGYTF
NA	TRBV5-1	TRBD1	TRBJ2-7	TGCGCCAGCAGCTCGGGACAGGTCTCATCCTACGAGCAGTACTTC	CASSSGQVSSYEQYF
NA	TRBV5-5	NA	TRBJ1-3	TGTGCCAGCAGCTTGGAGTCCGGGACTAAAGGAAACACCATATATTTT	CASSLESGTKGNTIYF
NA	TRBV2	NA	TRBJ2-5	TGTGCCAGCAGCAGCCTCCAGGGGTTTCGAGAGACCCAGTACTTC	CASSSLQGFRETQYF
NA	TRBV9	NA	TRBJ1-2	TGTGCCAGCAGCGTAGCTGTTAACTATGGCTACACCTTC	CASSVAVNYGYTF
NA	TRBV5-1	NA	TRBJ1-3	TGCGCCAGCAGCTTGGTGGGGGATCCTGGAAACACCATATATTTT	CASSLVGDPGNTIYF
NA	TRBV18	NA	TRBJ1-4	TGTGCCAGCTCACCCAACACGATACTGACAGGCCTTAATGAAAAACTGTTTTTT	CASSPNTILTGLNEKLFF
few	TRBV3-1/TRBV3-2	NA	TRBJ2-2	TGTGCCAGCAGCCTCGGTCTAGGCATGGGCGGGGAGCTGTTTTTT	CASSLGLGMGGELFF
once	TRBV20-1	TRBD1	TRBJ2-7	TGCAGTGCTAGTTCGCGAACAGGGGCTCGCGAGCAGTACTTC	CSASSRTGAREQYF
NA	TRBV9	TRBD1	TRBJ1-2	TGTGCCAGCAGCGTCCAAAACAGGGGGGATGGCTACACCTTC	CASSVQNRGDGYTF
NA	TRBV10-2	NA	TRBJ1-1	TGCGCCAGCAGTGAGACCGGTGGCACTGAAGCTTTCTTT	CASSETGGTEAFF
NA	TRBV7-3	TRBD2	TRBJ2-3	TGTGCCAGCAGCTCCGGACTAGCGGGGGCCACAGATACGCAGTATTTT	CASSSGLAGATDTQYF
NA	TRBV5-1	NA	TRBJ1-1	TGCGCCAGCAGCAACCGGGAGGTGGAGAGGACTGAAGCTTTCTTT	CASSNREVERTEAFF
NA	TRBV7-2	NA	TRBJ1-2	TGTGCCAGCAGCTTCTATCTCGCGGAGGACTATGGCTACACCTTC	CASSFYLAEDYGYTF
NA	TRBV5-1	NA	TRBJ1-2	TGCGCCAGCAGCTCCCCGGGACGGCCTGACGGTGGCTACACCTTC	CASSSPGRPDGGYTF
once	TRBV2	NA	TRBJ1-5	TGTGCCAGTAGAGGGGACGGCAATCAGCCCCAGCATTTT	CASRGDGNQPQHF
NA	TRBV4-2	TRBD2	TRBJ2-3	TGTGCCAGCAGCCAACAAGCGGGGGGGCGCTCAGATACGCAGTATTTT	CASSQQAGGRSDTQYF
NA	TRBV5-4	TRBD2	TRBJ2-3	TGTGCCAGCAGCTTGTCCGGGGCGGGAGGCGTTACGCAGTATTTT	CASSLSGAGGVTQYF
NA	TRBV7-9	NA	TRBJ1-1	TGTGCCAGCAGCTCACAGGGTGTCACTGAAGCTTTCTTT	CASSSQGVTEAFF
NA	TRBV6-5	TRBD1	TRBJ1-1	TGTGCCAGCAGACGACAGGGCCCCATGGCAGAAGCTTTCTTT	CASRRQGPMAEAFF
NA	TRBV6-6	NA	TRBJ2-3	TGTGCCAGCTGGTCGTCTACACACACAGATACGCAGTATTTT	CASWSSTHTDTQYF
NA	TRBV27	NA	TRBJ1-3	TGTGCCAGCAGGGGACTGAGCTCTGGAAACACCATATATTTT	CASRGLSSGNTIYF